The next 20 T cell receptor beta chains were all read from a single sample in a study of shared clonotypes between healthy human individuals. The protocol was immunoSEQ multiplex PCR, while the TCRdb copy is restricted to in-frame clones and leaves out a portion. The sample yields about 2,200,000 clones, more than 85% seen once. CD45RO-negative, CCR7-selected cells formed the naive CD8 fraction, which excluded terminally differentiated effector memory CD45RA+ cells. Sequenced input: naive CD8+ T cells from PBMCs. The receptor set was obtained from a man aged 18-30 years in good health. Some clones in this sample may be carry-over from other donors' samples.

V gene TRBV7-9 combines with J gene TRBJ2-3, with D perhaps TRBD2 (6 bases). The CDR3 runs to 18 residues. Looked up from germline, CDR1 is SEHNR and CDR2 is FQNEAQ (reference sequence). Between the trimmed V and J ends, which lost 3 bases and 1 base, there was a span of 20 bases. The CDR3 spells CASSLGGSGRAGTDTQYF. The CDR3 region has the DNA TGTGCCAGCAGCTTGGGTGGTAGCGGAAGAGCCGGCACAGATACGCAGTATTTT.

The chain couples TRBV5-1 to TRBJ2-1, with D tentatively TRBD1 or TRBD2 (5 bases each). The CDR3 is made up of 21 amino acids. Trimming left V 0 bases short and J 7 bases short, with 32 bases between. Per the germline V gene, CDR1 is SGHRS and CDR2 is YFSETQ. The CDR3 here is CASSLESGRESAVGFGNEQFF. In nucleotides, the CDR3 is TGCGCCAGCAGCTTGGAGTCGGGACGGGAATCAGCGGTGGGGTTTGGAAATGAGCAGTTCTTC.

The chain combines TRBV28 with TRBJ1-1; D might be TRBD1 (5 bases). The CDR3 sequence is 14 residues long. The V end was cut by 4 bases, the J end by 5 bases, with 14 bases between. The germline gives CDR1 MDHEN, CDR2 SYDVKM. CDR3 DNA sequence: TGTGCCAGCAGTTCGCAGGGTTGGTGGACTGAAGCTTTCTTT. The encoded protein is CASSSQGWWTEAFF. The full variable domain, in which reference TRBV28 and TRBJ1-1 provide the parts outside the CDR3, is DVKVTQSSRYLVKRTGEKVFLECVQDMDHENMFWYRQDPGLGLRLIYFSYDVKMKEKGDIPEGYSVSREKKERFSLILESASTNQTSMYLCASSSQGWWTEAFFGQGTRLTVV.

The rearrangement joins TRBV14 to TRBJ2-7, with 7 bases identical to TRBD2. Looked up from germline, CDR1 is SGHDN and CDR2 is FVKESK. The CDR3 length is 15 residues. J lost 2 bases, V lost 2 bases, and 6 bases had no gene match. As DNA, the CDR3 is TGTGCCAGCAGCCAAATGCGGGAGCTTCCCTACGAGCAGTACTTC. It yields the protein CASSQMRELPYEQYF.

The V gene is TRBV5-1, the J gene TRBJ2-3; 11 bases are a match to TRBD2. The CDR3 spans 16 residues. The germline V gene has CDR1 SGHRS and CDR2 YFSETQ. J gave up 5 bases and V 4 bases, and 9 bases lay outside the gene matches. The CDR3 DNA is TGCGCCAGCAGCAGCCTAGCGGGAGGAGTCGTAGATACGCAGTATTTT. Translated, it gives CASSSLAGGVVDTQYF.

The V gene is TRBV4-2, the J gene TRBJ2-1, with a tentative D call TRBD2 (6 bases). The germline gives CDR1 LGHNA, CDR2 YNFKEQ. The V end was cut by 4 bases, the J end by 9 bases, with 28 bases between. The CDR3 sequence is 18 residues long. CDR3 amino acids: CASSPHPREDGGPAEQFF. Written as DNA, the CDR3 is TGTGCCAGCAGCCCCCACCCCAGGGAGGACGGAGGCCCCGCTGAGCAGTTCTTC.

The chain recombines TRBV7-9 with TRBJ2-1; 7 bases match TRBD2. The CDR3 covers 16 residues. V shed 0 bases and J 7 bases; nucleotides not matched to a gene: 9. Germline assignment: CDR1 SEHNR and CDR2 FQNEAQ (reference sequence). The CDR3 sequence is CASSLASAGVGNEQFF. CDR3 DNA: TGTGCCAGCAGCTTAGCCAGCGCGGGAGTAGGGAATGAGCAGTTCTTC.

The chain is built from TRBV11-1 and TRBJ2-7; D uncertain. Trimming removed 3 bases at V and 4 bases at J, with 10 bases between. The CDR3 length is 13 residues. The germline V gene has CDR1 SGHAT and CDR2 FQDESV (reference sequence). The CDR3 is CASSLSQGYEQYF. In DNA, the CDR3 is TGTGCCAGCAGCTTGTCCCAAGGGTACGAGCAGTACTTC.

This chain uses TRBV7-8 with TRBJ2-1; 7 bases are shared with TRBD2. V shed 5 bases, J shed 3 bases, and the junction held 16 bases outside the gene matches. The CDR3 is 18 residues long. Germline V CDR1 and CDR2: SGHVS, FQNEAQ. The chain's CDR3 is CASSTYGEGHIYYNEQFF. The CDR3, as DNA: TGTGCCAGCAGCACTTACGGGGAGGGGCACATTTACTACAATGAGCAGTTCTTC.

The chain joins TRBV27 to TRBJ2-7, with 8 bases aligning to TRBD2. TRBJ2-5 explains the end of the DNA better; the J call may be wrong. There are 12 residues in the CDR3. Germline CDR1 reads MNHEY; CDR2 reads SMNVEV (reference sequence). For the CDR3, the DNA is TGTGCCAGCAGTCCGGGAGGGGGGACCCAGTACTTC. Protein product: CASSPGGGTQYF.

This chain joins TRBV7-9 and TRBJ2-2; 8 nucleotides agree with TRBD2. Germline CDR1 SEHNR, CDR2 FQNEAQ (reference sequence). The CDR3 consists of 15 residues. The ends lost 4 bases at V and 0 bases at J; junction bases unmatched: 1. The CDR3 DNA sequence: TGTGCCAGCAGCTCTAGCGGGTCGAACACCGGGGAGCTGTTTTTT. This encodes CASSSSGSNTGELFF. The whole variable domain, filled in from reference TRBV7-9 and TRBJ2-2, reads DTGVSQNPRHKITKRGQNVTFRCDPISEHNRLYWYRQTLGQGPEFLTYFQNEAQLEKSRLLSDRFSAERPKGSFSTLEIQRTEQGDSAMYLCASSSSGSNTGELFFGEGSRLTVL.

The chain is built from TRBV27 and TRBJ2-1, with a possible D match to TRBD2 (6 bases). This CDR3 has 17 amino acids. Looked up from germline, CDR1 is MNHEY and CDR2 is SMNVEV (reference sequence). Trimming took off 5 bases at V and 6 bases at J, with 23 bases between the two ends. The CDR3, as DNA: TGTGCCAGCAGTCTCCGACCACTAGGCGGGGTCTTCAATGAGCAGTTCTTC. Translation: CASSLRPLGGVFNEQFF.

J is TRBJ2-7 and V is TRBV5-1; D gene unclear. In germline, CDR1 is SGHRS, CDR2 YFSETQ. This CDR3 spans 13 amino acids. The V end lost 7 bases, the J end lost 0 bases, and 11 bases lay between the germline ends. CDR3 loop: CASGWTSSYEQYF. In DNA, the CDR3 is TGCGCCAGCGGCTGGACGAGCTCCTACGAGCAGTACTTC.

The rearrangement links TRBV10-3 to TRBJ1-3; D is ambiguous. The germline gives CDR1 ENHRY, CDR2 SYGVKD. V was trimmed by 3 bases and J by 0 bases, leaving 12 bases between them. This CDR3 has 16 residues. The CDR3 bases are TGTGCCATCAGTGATAAGAAGAGTTCCTCTGGAAACACCATATATTTT. Translating it yields CAISDKKSSSGNTIYF.

The chain combines TRBV7-9 with TRBJ2-1; D not certain. This CDR3 contains 14 residues. Trimming took off 4 bases at V and 4 bases at J, with 11 bases between the two ends. Germline loops: CDR1 SEHNR, CDR2 FQNEAQ (reference sequence). This chain's CDR3 is CASSSPDGYNEQFF. CDR3 sequence (DNA): TGTGCCAGCAGCTCGCCCGACGGATACAATGAGCAGTTCTTC.

Of note for this clone: The same CDR3 arises from other DNA sequences in this sample as well. The V call is TRBV9, the J call TRBJ2-1, with TRBD1 identical over 7 bases. Looked up from germline, CDR1 is SGDLS and CDR2 is YYNGEE. The V and J ends lost 3 bases and 5 bases, in that order; junction bases with no gene match: 5. The CDR3 is 14 residues long. CDR3 loop: CASSGAGGNNEQFF. The CDR3 bases are TGTGCCAGCAGCGGGGCAGGGGGAAACAATGAGCAGTTCTTC.

The chain links TRBV7-9 to TRBJ2-1, with 10 positions matching TRBD2. J lost 6 bases, V lost 5 bases, and 10 bases had no gene match. CDR1 SEHNR and CDR2 FQNEAQ come from the germline V gene (reference sequence). CDR3 size: 16 residues. The DNA of the CDR3 is TGTGCCAGCAGCCCACAGACAGCGGGGGGGGCCAATGAGCAGTTCTTC. The encoded protein is CASSPQTAGGANEQFF.

This sequence joins TRBV28 and TRBJ2-1; 8 bases fit TRBD2. With 8 bases clipped from V and 4 bases from J, the junction kept 4 bases outside the gene matches. CDR1 is MDHEN and CDR2 is SYDVKM in the germline V gene. This CDR3 has 13 amino acids. The CDR3 loop reads CASGSGGYNEQFF. As DNA, the CDR3 is TGTGCCAGCGGGTCGGGAGGGTACAATGAGCAGTTCTTC. The variable domain in full, with the rest retrieved from reference TRBV28 and TRBJ2-1, is DVKVTQSSRYLVKRTGEKVFLECVQDMDHENMFWYRQDPGLGLRLIYFSYDVKMKEKGDIPEGYSVSREKKERFSLILESASTNQTSMYLCASGSGGYNEQFFGPGTRLTVL.

The chain uses TRBV7-6 and TRBJ2-5; D is possibly TRBD1 (5 bases). Per germline, CDR1 SGHVS and CDR2 FNYEAQ. V lost 1 base and J lost 9, with 9 bases in between. The CDR3 runs 12 residues. Here the CDR3 DNA reads TGTGCCAGCAGCTTAGTAACAGGTCCCCAGTACTTC. Translating gives CASSLVTGPQYF.

This sequence joins TRBV28 and TRBJ1-3; D is unclear. Per germline, CDR1 MDHEN and CDR2 SYDVKM. The CDR3 totals 15 residues. The V end lost 1 base, the J end lost 0 bases, and 7 bases lay between the germline ends. The CDR3 region is CASSLYVSSGNTIYF. The CDR3 DNA sequence: TGTGCCAGCAGTTTATATGTAAGCTCTGGAAACACCATATATTTT. The full variable domain, with the rest looked up from reference TRBV28 and TRBJ1-3, is DVKVTQSSRYLVKRTGEKVFLECVQDMDHENMFWYRQDPGLGLRLIYFSYDVKMKEKGDIPEGYSVSREKKERFSLILESASTNQTSMYLCASSLYVSSGNTIYFGEGSWLTVV.